The 15 T cell receptor beta chains reported below all come from one sample, sequenced in a study of blood T cells in healthy people across ages. Then a second PCR, running about 6 to 11 cycles, was carried out with a sample-barcoded 5' primer and a J-beta primer mix. One entry per CDR3 protein, called by TCRdb with MiXCR from the 5' RACE reads. The sample includes some 760,000 distinct CDR3 sequences, approximately 25% of them seen just once. The sample was also reused in another study, on T cells of mothers and their children.

Sequencing was carried out using blood. The source of these receptors is a boy aged 10-17 years in good health.

The V gene is TRBV12-3 or TRBV12-4, the J gene TRBJ2-3; weak D call: TRBD2 (6 bases). V was pared by 5 bases and J by 5 bases, with 17 bases between. This CDR3 comprises 15 residues. CDR3 region: CASSLEGLLEDTQYF. The CDR3 region has the DNA TGTGCCAGCAGTCTGGAGGGACTCCTCGAAGATACGCAGTATTTT.

A few counts support this clonotype. The chain links TRBV13 to TRBJ1-1, with D maybe TRBD1 (6 bases). Between the trimmed V and J ends, which lost 4 bases and 8 bases, there was a span of 17 bases. The CDR3 is 14 residues long. From germline, CDR1 is PRHDT and CDR2 FYEKMQ (reference sequence). CDR3 sequence (DNA): TGTGCCAGCAGCTGGGGCGGCAGGGGACCCGAAGCTTTCTTT. As protein: CASSWGGRGPEAFF.

Written as DNA, the CDR3 is TGTGCCAGCTCACAACCGGGAGAAGAGACCCAGTACTTC. This encodes CASSQPGEETQYF. This chain links TRBV18 with TRBJ2-5, with a tentative D call TRBD2 (6 bases). This CDR3 is built from 13 residues. The germline V gene has CDR1 KGHSH and CDR2 LQKENI. The V end was cut by 4 bases, the J end by 3 bases, with 9 bases between.

As concerns this clonotype: The junction departs from the called germline gene at one end, perhaps through a read error. This chain connects TRBV7-7 to TRBJ2-1; 8 bases agree with TRBD1. Germline CDR1 is SSHAT and CDR2 is FNYEAQ (reference sequence). The length of the CDR3 is 16 residues. CDR3 DNA: TGTGCTAGCAGCACAGGTGGGCAGGGGGCCCGGAATGAGCAGTTCTTC. Its protein product is CASSTGGQGARNEQFF.

The V call is TRBV5-1, the J call TRBJ2-7, with D possibly TRBD1 on 5 matching bases. V was trimmed by 0 bases and J by 1 base, leaving 11 bases between them. Germline CDR1 and CDR2: SGHRS and YFSETQ. The CDR3 totals 15 residues. Written as DNA, the CDR3 is TGCGCCAGCAGCTTGGCCTCCAGGGTTTCCTACGAGCAGTACTTC. It translates to CASSLASRVSYEQYF.

For this clonotype: This may be a read error, as it is one base from a much larger clone. V is TRBV12-3 or TRBV12-4 and J is TRBJ2-1; 10 nucleotides align to TRBD1. The J call could be wrong; TRBJ2-7 is a better fit for the DNA end. The CDR3 has 16 residues. DNA for the CDR3: TGTGCCAGCGGCAAAGACCCGGGACAGGGGAGAGACGAGCAGTACTTC. Residues: CASGKDPGQGRDEQYF.

The chain uses TRBV12-3 or TRBV12-4 and TRBJ1-1, with TRBD1 as a possible D gene (6 bases). This CDR3 region has 14 residues. V lost 6 bases, J lost 6 bases, and 17 bases lay in between. The CDR3 region is CASRNTGKAAEAFF. The CDR3 coding sequence is TGTGCCAGCAGGAACACAGGGAAGGCGGCTGAAGCTTTCTTT.

The V and J genes are TRBV20-1 and TRBJ2-5; 16 positions match TRBD2. V gave up 3 bases and J gave up 2 bases; unmatched junction bases: 3. Germline V gene lookup returns CDR1 DFQATT and CDR2 SNEGSKA (reference sequence). The CDR3 spans 16 residues. Here the CDR3 reads CSASPGLAGGQETQYF. CDR3 DNA: TGCAGTGCTAGTCCGGGACTAGCGGGGGGGCAAGAGACCCAGTACTTC.

Many counts were recorded for this clonotype. An end of the junction does not agree with germline; a read error may underlie this. The chain combines TRBV12-3 or TRBV12-4 with TRBJ2-4; TRBD2 agrees at 7 bases. The CDR3 loop spans 14 amino acids. Written as DNA, the CDR3 is TGTGCCAGCAGCTTAGCGGGAGCCAAAAACATTCAGTACTTC. Its protein is CASSLAGAKNIQYF.

This sequence joins TRBV5-1 and TRBJ1-3; D not certain. CDR3 length: 16 residues. V shed 6 bases and J shed 0 bases, with 16 bases lying between them. CDR1 SGHRS and CDR2 YFSETQ come from the germline V gene. The CDR3 bases are TGCGCCAGCAAGGAACCGGGGTTTGACTCTGGAAACACCATATATTTT. It yields the protein CASKEPGFDSGNTIYF. The full variable domain, with the rest looked up from reference TRBV5-1 and TRBJ1-3, is KAGVTQTPRYLIKTRGQQVTLSCSPISGHRSVSWYQQTPGQGLQFLFEYFSETQRNKGNFPGRFSGRQFSNSRSEMNVSTLELGDSALYLCASKEPGFDSGNTIYFGEGSWLTVV.

This clonotype appeared a few times. A read error may account for a junction end that differs from germline. This sequence joins TRBV27 and TRBJ2-5; 8 nucleotides line up with TRBD2. The CDR3 runs 11 residues. The germline CDR1 and CDR2 sequences are MNHEY and SMNVEV (reference sequence). The CDR3 DNA follows: TGTGCCAGTTCGGGAGGGGGAGAGCGGTTCTTC. This encodes CASSGGGERFF.

This chain's CDR3 is CSVAGTSGIYNEQFF. CDR3 DNA sequence: TGCAGCGTAGCCGGGACTAGCGGGATCTACAATGAGCAGTTCTTC. The chain joins TRBV29-1 to TRBJ2-5, with TRBD2 matching over 13 bases. The J call may not be correct, given that the DNA end is closer to TRBJ2-1. Germline V gene sequence: CDR1 SQVTM, CDR2 ANQGSEA. There are 15 residues in the CDR3.

The V call is TRBV5-1, the J call TRBJ2-2; 10 bases align to TRBD1. V shed 4 bases, J shed 7 bases, and the junction held 4 bases outside the gene matches. Germline assignment: CDR1 SGHRS and CDR2 YFSETQ. CDR3 length: 14 residues. The CDR3 sequence is CASSPGQGDGELFF. CDR3 DNA: TGCGCCAGCAGCCCCGGACAGGGGGACGGGGAGCTGTTTTTT.

The chain links TRBV29-1 to TRBJ2-5; D gene uncertain. The last part of the DNA fits TRBJ2-7 better; the J call may be wrong. This CDR3 has 12 residues. Looked up from germline, CDR1 is SQVTM and CDR2 is ANQGSEA. Here the CDR3 reads CSVVIGSYEQYF. Written as DNA, the CDR3 is TGCAGCGTTGTAATCGGCAGCTACGAGCAGTACTTC.

This clonotype has more than one count but fewer than ten. The V call is TRBV29-1, the J call TRBJ2-5, with D perhaps TRBD1 or TRBD2 (5 bases each). The germline CDR1 and CDR2 sequences are SQVTM and ANQGSEA. Trimming cost V 5 bases and J 1 base, with 11 bases left between them. This CDR3 contains 13 residues. The CDR3 coding sequence is TGCAGCGTTTCACGGGACCTCCAAGAGACCCAGTACTTC. Its protein product is CSVSRDLQETQYF.